Sequencing of this T cell receptor beta chain was carried out in a study of blood T cell repertoires in COVID-19. The wider study: PBMCs, B-cell-depleted T cells, or T cells provided the cDNA or gDNA that made up the material.

In the authors' methods: Estimated nucleated cell counts came from reference gene primer amplification. The repertoire was sequenced with immunoSEQ multiplex PCR; TCRdb's copy has only in-frame clones and lacks some. V and J calls and clone size follow that table, whereas D and trimming were derived from the DNA. The sample has about 420,000 clones; around 90% are singletons. CDR1 is MNHEY and CDR2 is SMNVEV in the germline V gene (reference sequence). The CDR3 contains 14 residues. V shed 2 bases and J 7 bases; nucleotides not matched to a gene: 4. The specimen sequenced was peripheral blood. The gene calls are TRBV27 and TRBJ2-3; 9 positions match TRBD2. The sequence was collected from a man in his late teens or twenties with COVID-19, enrolled during active disease. CDR3 amino acids: CASSLRGGVYTQYF. DNA for the CDR3: TGTGCCAGCAGTTTACGCGGGGGGGTGTATACGCAGTATTTT.